What follows describes a single T cell receptor (beta chain). Sequencing was performed with immunoSEQ multiplex PCR; in TCRdb, only in-frame clones are kept and a portion is missing. This sample carries some 21,000 clones, just under 85% of them seen once, and the ten largest clones take approximately 14%. These data come from a study of T cell changes during pregnancy in multiple sclerosis. The source was CD8+ T cells from peripheral blood mononuclear cells, collected in the first trimester of pregnancy. The origin of this receptor is a female donor in good health, enrolled as a control in a pregnancy study.

The CDR3 protein is CASSTSGDTSYNEQFF. The CDR3 DNA follows: TGTGCCAGCAGCACTAGCGGGGACACCTCCTACAATGAGCAGTTCTTC. This sequence joins TRBV7-2 and TRBJ2-1; 10 bases line up with TRBD2. This CDR3 comprises 16 residues. V was clipped by 5 bases and J by 0 bases; unmatched bases: 4. Germline V lookup: CDR1 SGHTA, CDR2 FQGNSA.